This record covers a single T cell receptor beta chain. The data are from a study of OX40 agonist ivuxolimab in advanced cancers. Study summary: Dose-escalation subjects each had hepatocellular carcinoma, melanoma, renal cell or head and neck cancer. The dose-escalation cohort was roughly 84% male, with a mean age of around 60 years, ranging about 23 to 79.

Profiled with immunoSEQ multiplex PCR; TCRdb holds only in-frame clones, not every one. The sample holds about 61,000 clones, roughly 90% seen once. Trimming took off 6 bases at V and 10 bases at J, with 7 bases between the two ends. CDR3 length: 9 residues. Germline V lookup: CDR1 DFQATT, CDR2 SNEGSKA (reference sequence). The chain recombines TRBV20-1 with TRBJ2-1; no firm D call. The origin of this receptor is an adult with an advanced solid tumor such as melanoma, head and neck, liver or kidney cancer. The sequenced sample was CD4+ or CD8+ T cells sorted from blood, obtained in a trial of the OX40 agonist ivuxolimab. CDR3 sequence: CSAPGEQFF. The CDR3 bases are TGCAGTGCCCCCGGGGAGCAGTTCTTC.